Here is one TCR beta chain with its context. Antigen specificity is unknown. The record originates from a study of T cell responses to AZD1222 COVID-19 vaccine. Per germline, CDR1 SGHTA and CDR2 FQGTGA. The CDR3 is 16 residues long. V lost 3 bases, J lost 3 bases, and 17 bases lay in between. Assay used: immunoSEQ multiplex PCR; TCRdb lists only in-frame clones, some missing. This table holds roughly 150,000 clones, approximately 95% found once. Study observations and caveats: Vaccine-related CD4 TCRs covered spike, predominating at 160-218 and 743-854. Donors were mostly white British, more females; clonal diversity possibly underestimated.

The specimen was peripheral blood, collected 28 days after the second AZD1222 dose. The J gene is TRBJ1-1, the V gene TRBV7-3, with D perhaps matching TRBD1 (6 bases). The source of this sequence is an adult who received the AZD1222 COVID-19 vaccine. The CDR3 coding sequence is TGTGCCAGCAGCTTTTTTCAAGGGGGAGGCGACACTGAAGCTTTCTTT. The encoded protein is CASSFFQGGGDTEAFF. The full variable domain, rest sourced from reference TRBV7-3 and TRBJ1-1, is GAGVSQTPSNKVTEKGKYVELRCDPISGHTALYWYRQSLGQGPEFLIYFQGTGAADDSGLPNDRFFAVRPEGSVSTLKIQRTERGDSAVYLCASSFFQGGGDTEAFFGQGTRLTVV.